Listed below are T cell receptor beta chains from one sample, sequenced in a study of T cells after yellow fever vaccination. TCRdb itself ran the 5' RACE reads through MiXCR, one entry per CDR3 protein. The sample gives roughly 500,000 distinct CDR3 sequences, roughly 21% of which show up once; roughly 13% is in the top ten. The sample in question was PBMCs, obtained 15 days after the yellow fever booster vaccination. The receptors were sampled from a young man who received the YFV17D yellow fever vaccine. CDR3s include the opening cysteine and the closing phenylalanine or tryptophan. Fields, in order: clone size, D gene, V gene, J gene, CDR3 protein, CDR3 DNA. A D gene is named only where the DNA matches it firmly. The listing skips clone size in some rows; elsewhere it reads once, few, many or a size class.

many	TRBD1	TRBV12-3/TRBV12-4	TRBJ2-7	CASTRDRFGYEQYF	TGTGCCAGCACCCGGGACAGGTTCGGCTACGAGCAGTACTTC
NA	NA	TRBV9	TRBJ2-2	CASSVAVGGPGELFF	TGTGCCAGCAGCGTAGCAGTGGGTGGCCCCGGGGAGCTGTTTTTT
few	TRBD1	TRBV7-2	TRBJ1-5	CASSAQTGVNQPQHF	TGTGCCAGCAGCGCCCAGACAGGGGTAAATCAGCCCCAGCATTTT
NA	NA	TRBV7-9	TRBJ2-2	CASRREEDTGELFF	TGTGCCAGCAGAAGGGAGGAGGACACCGGGGAGCTGTTTTTT
few	NA	TRBV20-1	TRBJ1-1	CSAKGGTEAFF	TGCAGTGCTAAAGGCGGGACTGAAGCTTTCTTT
few	NA	TRBV18	TRBJ2-5	CASYRDFQETQYF	TGTGCCAGCTACCGGGACTTCCAAGAGACCCAGTACTTC
few	NA	TRBV4-3	TRBJ1-2	CASSRHRYNYGYTF	TGCGCCAGCAGCCGACACAGGTATAACTATGGCTACACCTTC
few	NA	TRBV10-3	TRBJ1-1	CAISDWGGSRENTEAFF	TGTGCCATCAGTGACTGGGGCGGGAGCCGCGAGAACACTGAAGCTTTCTTT
few	TRBD2	TRBV5-6	TRBJ2-1	CATTNAGVPYNEQFF	TGTGCCACGACCAACGCGGGGGTCCCTTACAATGAGCAGTTCTTC
few	NA	TRBV6-1	TRBJ2-3	CASSTGTDTDTQYF	TGTGCCAGCAGTACCGGGACGGACACAGATACGCAGTATTTT
few	TRBD1	TRBV24-1	TRBJ2-7	CATRPSGTDEQYF	TGTGCCACCAGGCCGTCTGGGACAGACGAGCAGTACTTC
NA	NA	TRBV7-9	TRBJ2-7	CASSLEVRYYEQYF	TGTGCCAGCAGCTTAGAGGTCAGATACTACGAGCAGTACTTC
few	NA	TRBV5-4	TRBJ2-1	CASSLISGDNEQFF	TGTGCCAGCAGCTTGATTTCGGGGGACAATGAGCAGTTCTTC
NA	NA	TRBV19	TRBJ2-7	CASSIIGADNEQYF	TGTGCCAGTAGTATAATCGGGGCAGATAACGAGCAGTACTTC
few	NA	TRBV7-2	TRBJ2-5	CASSRIYSETQYF	TGTGCCAGCAGCCGGATTTATTCAGAGACCCAGTACTTC
NA	NA	TRBV4-2	TRBJ2-7	CASSQDRSETYEQYF	TGTGCCAGCAGCCAAGATAGGAGCGAAACCTACGAGCAGTACTTC
NA	NA	TRBV14	TRBJ2-5	CASSQVDLGTQYF	TGTGCCAGCAGCCAAGTGGACTTGGGGACCCAGTACTTC
few	NA	TRBV12-3/TRBV12-4	TRBJ1-6	CASSLLTGGDSPLHF	TGTGCCAGCAGTTTACTTACGGGAGGTGATTCACCCCTCCACTTT
few	NA	TRBV12-3/TRBV12-4	TRBJ1-1	CATRQTDNTEAFF	TGTGCCACTCGACAGACCGACAACACTGAAGCTTTCTTT
NA	NA	TRBV7-2	TRBJ2-2	CASGLFTGELFF	TGTGCCAGCGGACTTTTCACCGGGGAGCTGTTTTTT
few	NA	TRBV6-5	TRBJ2-2	CASRGGAGELFF	TGTGCCAGCAGGGGGGGTGCCGGGGAGCTGTTTTTT
NA	NA	TRBV6-1	TRBJ2-7	CASSGVPSYEQYF	TGTGCCAGCAGCGGGGTCCCCTCCTACGAGCAGTACTTC
few	NA	TRBV20-1	TRBJ1-2	CSARDRAEYGYTF	TGCAGTGCTAGAGATCGGGCAGAGTATGGCTACACCTTC
NA	TRBD1	TRBV28	TRBJ2-3	CASRTAGGLPDTQYF	TGTGCCAGCAGGACGGCAGGGGGCCTTCCAGATACGCAGTATTTT
NA	NA	TRBV9	TRBJ2-6	CASSHIGHSGANVLTF	TGTGCCAGCAGCCACATCGGCCACTCTGGGGCCAACGTCCTGACTTTC
NA	TRBD1	TRBV18	TRBJ2-7	CASSHPPGTGGPSQYF	TGTGCCAGCTCACACCCCCCCGGGACAGGGGGACCGTCGCAGTACTTC
few	NA	TRBV29-1	TRBJ1-2	CSVAQGSYGYTF	TGCAGCGTGGCGCAGGGGTCCTATGGCTACACCTTC
NA	NA	TRBV21-1	TRBJ2-5	CASSKGLYQETQYF	TGTGCCAGCAGCAAAGGGCTGTACCAAGAGACCCAGTACTTC
NA	NA	TRBV10-1	TRBJ2-2	CASRGTGNTGELFF	TGCGCCAGCAGAGGAACAGGGAACACCGGGGAGCTGTTTTTT
NA	NA	TRBV7-9	TRBJ2-7	CASSLGFWEQYF	TGTGCCAGCAGCTTAGGGTTTTGGGAGCAGTACTTC
NA	NA	TRBV5-1	TRBJ2-2	CASSFGAGTGELFF	TGCGCCAGCAGCTTCGGCGCGGGGACCGGGGAGCTGTTTTTT
NA	NA	TRBV14	TRBJ2-3	CASSRQSTDTQYF	TGTGCCAGCAGCCGACAGAGCACAGATACGCAGTATTTT
NA	TRBD2	TRBV20-1	TRBJ2-2	CSASIGTTQTGELFF	TGCAGTGCGTCGATAGGGACTACCCAAACCGGGGAGCTGTTTTTT
few	NA	TRBV4-2	TRBJ2-5	CASSQESGVRETQYF	TGTGCCAGCAGCCAAGAATCCGGAGTTAGGGAGACCCAGTACTTC
NA	NA	TRBV28	TRBJ1-2	CASKLTNYGYTF	TGTGCCAGCAAGCTAACTAACTATGGCTACACCTTC
many	NA	TRBV21-1	TRBJ2-1	CASTTRGKNRFF	TGTGCCAGCACCACCAGGGGAAAGAATCGGTTCTTC
NA	NA	TRBV4-3	TRBJ2-7	CASSQDGGGSSVEQYF	TGCGCCAGCAGCCAAGATGGGGGCGGGAGCTCGGTCGAGCAGTACTTC
NA	NA	TRBV28	TRBJ2-1	CASSPGTILTHEQFF	TGTGCCAGCAGTCCGGGGACCATCCTGACTCATGAGCAGTTCTTC
NA	NA	TRBV20-1	TRBJ2-1	CSAKKASGRGDEQFF	TGCAGTGCGAAGAAGGCTAGCGGCAGGGGCGATGAGCAGTTCTTC
NA	NA	TRBV5-4	TRBJ2-3	CASSLPGPDTQYF	TGTGCCAGCAGCTTGCCGGGCCCAGATACGCAGTATTTT
few	TRBD1	TRBV12-3/TRBV12-4	TRBJ2-2	CASSTGVRTGELFF	TGTGCCAGCAGCACAGGGGTCCGGACCGGGGAGCTGTTTTTT
NA	NA	TRBV20-1	TRBJ2-3	CSAGLDGIEDTQYF	TGCAGTGCGGGACTCGACGGAATTGAAGATACGCAGTATTTT
few	NA	TRBV7-9	TRBJ2-2	CASSLTGASANTGELFF	TGTGCCAGCAGCTTAACGGGGGCTTCCGCGAACACCGGGGAGCTGTTTTTT
NA	TRBD2	TRBV5-1	TRBJ2-1	CASSPGTSGHNEQFF	TGCGCCAGCAGCCCGGGGACTAGCGGGCACAATGAGCAGTTCTTC
NA	TRBD2	TRBV19	TRBJ2-7	CASNTGLAGDTYEQYF	TGTGCCAGTAACACTGGACTAGCGGGAGACACCTACGAGCAGTACTTC
few	NA	TRBV29-1	TRBJ2-1	CSVEYPRKSRRVLNEQFF	TGCAGCGTTGAATACCCCCGTAAGTCTAGGAGGGTTCTCAATGAGCAGTTCTTC
NA	TRBD2	TRBV7-3	TRBJ2-1	CASSLSVGLAGVGNEQFF	TGTGCCAGCAGCTTAAGCGTCGGACTAGCGGGAGTTGGGAATGAGCAGTTCTTC
NA	TRBD1	TRBV12-3/TRBV12-4	TRBJ2-5	CASSYTGGIGETQYF	TGTGCCAGCAGCTACACAGGGGGGATTGGGGAGACCCAGTACTTC
NA	TRBD1	TRBV4-3	TRBJ2-2	CASSQVRQGFSGELFF	TGCGCCAGCAGCCAAGTCAGACAGGGTTTCTCCGGGGAGCTGTTTTTT
few	TRBD1	TRBV28	TRBJ2-4	CATIGGQGGIQYF	TGTGCCACCATCGGAGGACAGGGAGGCATTCAGTACTTC
many	NA	TRBV2	TRBJ2-1	CASSGGSSSYNEQFF	TGTGCCAGCAGTGGGGGCAGTAGCTCCTACAATGAGCAGTTCTTC
NA	NA	TRBV7-2	TRBJ2-1	CASSLAGLGSSYNEQFF	TGTGCCAGCAGCTTAGCGGGACTGGGGAGCTCCTACAATGAGCAGTTCTTC
few	NA	TRBV7-8	TRBJ2-4	CASSFQAGQKNIQYF	TGTGCCAGCAGCTTCCAAGCGGGACAGAAAAACATTCAGTACTTC
few	NA	TRBV12-3/TRBV12-4	TRBJ2-5	CASSYGAVETQYF	TGTGCCAGCAGTTACGGGGCTGTGGAGACCCAGTACTTC
NA	NA	TRBV20-1	TRBJ2-3	CSAKSTDTQYF	TGCAGTGCTAAGAGCACAGATACGCAGTATTTT
few	NA	TRBV28	TRBJ2-3	CASATDTQYF	TGTGCCAGCGCGACAGATACGCAGTATTTT
few	NA	TRBV7-8	TRBJ1-1	CASSPGLTEAFF	TGTGCCAGCAGCCCCGGGTTAACTGAAGCTTTCTTT